The sample holds a few counts of the clone carrying this T cell receptor (beta chain). Antigen unknown. The data are from a study of OX40 agonist ivuxolimab in advanced cancers. Repertoires were generated with immunoSEQ multiplex PCR, while TCRdb's copy carries only in-frame clones and drops some. The sample shows about 72,000 clones, approximately 90% of them seen only once. Overall study findings and caveats: More expanded clones were seen, on average, in CD8+ T cells than in CD4+.

The sample in question was CD4+ or CD8+ T cells sorted from blood, obtained in a trial of the OX40 agonist ivuxolimab. The TCR comes from an adult with an advanced solid tumor such as melanoma, head and neck, liver or kidney cancer.

The CDR3 DNA reads as TGCGCCAGCAGTGAGGGCACCAGGGAGACTAGTTCACCCCTCCACTTT. Its translation: CASSEGTRETSSPLHF. The rearrangement links TRBV10-1 to TRBJ1-6; maybe TRBD1 (5 bases). The CDR3 is 16 amino acids. V was pared by 2 bases and J by 9 bases, with 17 bases between. CDR1 and CDR2 (germline): WNHNN, SYGVQD (reference sequence).